These 23 T cell receptor beta chains came from one sample sequenced in a study of blood T cells in healthy people across ages. Alongside a J-beta primer mix, a sample-barcoded 5' primer served in a second PCR lasting roughly 7 to 12 cycles. Via MiXCR, TCRdb re-called the 5' RACE reads, giving one row per CDR3 protein. The table has 700,000 or so distinct CDR3 sequences, around two fifths seen once; the top ten hold 25% to 30%. Sequencing was performed on blood. The receptors come from a man older than 75 in good health.

The chain joins TRBV11-2 to TRBJ1-6, with a possible D match to TRBD1 (6 bases). V lost 6 bases and J lost 7, with 16 bases in between. CDR1 is SGHAT and CDR2 is FQNNGV in the germline V gene. This CDR3 region has 15 residues. CDR3 residues: CASRTGGRGNSPLHF. CDR3 in DNA: TGTGCCAGCAGAACCGGGGGGCGCGGGAATTCACCCCTCCACTTT.

This clonotype was seen only a few times. This chain connects TRBV6-5 to TRBJ1-1; D possibly corresponds to TRBD1 (6 bases). The CDR3 sequence is 14 residues long. Per germline, CDR1 MNHEY and CDR2 SVGAGI. Trimming stripped 5 bases from V and 1 base from J, with 11 bases between. CDR3 sequence: CASSTGTPNTEAFF. CDR3 nucleotide sequence: TGTGCCAGCAGTACCGGGACACCGAACACTGAAGCTTTCTTT.

This clonotype turned up a few times. The rearrangement links TRBV20-1 to TRBJ1-1; D is undetermined. Deletions cut 3 bases from V and 1 base from J, with 3 bases between. Looked up from germline, CDR1 is DFQATT and CDR2 is SNEGSKA (reference sequence). This CDR3 region has 11 residues. The CDR3 here is CSASTNTEAFF. The CDR3, as DNA: TGCAGTGCTAGTACGAACACTGAAGCTTTCTTT.

The chain uses TRBV2 and TRBJ2-5; 13 bases match TRBD2. Germline CDR1 SNHLY, CDR2 FYNNEI. This CDR3 contains 16 residues. The junction had 5 bases not matched to a gene; V was cut back by 5 bases and J by 2 bases. CDR3 in amino acids: CASSPQGLAGQETQYF. The CDR3 DNA is TGTGCCAGCAGTCCCCAGGGACTAGCGGGACAAGAGACCCAGTACTTC.

This chain joins TRBV20-1 and TRBJ2-3, with D possibly matching TRBD1 (6 bases). Germline CDR1 DFQATT, CDR2 SNEGSKA (reference sequence). The CDR3 has 15 amino acids. V lost 6 bases, J lost 2 bases, and 18 bases lay in between. As DNA, the CDR3 is TGCAGTGCGGGAGTGGGGACAAGAGACACAGATACGCAGTATTTT. As protein: CSAGVGTRDTDTQYF.

To note about this clonotype: A read error may explain this, as a much larger clone is one base away. The chain uses TRBV4-1 and TRBJ2-5; 8 bases are a match to TRBD2. Losses at the gene ends were 1 base for V and 9 bases for J; bases not matched to a gene: 13. The CDR3 is made up of 16 amino acids. Germline V CDR1 and CDR2: MGHRA, YSYEKL. CDR3 residues: CASSQAGTIGGASQYF. CDR3 sequence (DNA): TGCGCCAGCAGCCAAGCAGGGACTATCGGGGGGGCCTCCCAGTACTTC.

This clonotype was picked up many times. V and J are TRBV3-1 and TRBJ1-2, with TRBD1 matching over 8 bases. Germline V gene data show CDR1 as LGHDT and CDR2 as YNNKEL (reference sequence). Losses at the gene ends were 4 bases for V and 6 bases for J; bases not matched to a gene: 1. This CDR3 is 12 amino acids long. The CDR3, as DNA: TGTGCCAGCAGCCGGACAGGGAATGGCTACACCTTC. Amino acids: CASSRTGNGYTF.

The table lists this clonotype with a few counts. The chain has TRBV5-1 and TRBJ2-5; D uncertain. The germline V gene encodes CDR1 SGHRS and CDR2 YFSETQ. V was cut by 4 bases and J by 5 bases, with 15 bases left in between. This CDR3 region has 14 residues. Here the CDR3 reads CASSNVGTSETQYF. CDR3 coding DNA: TGCGCCAGCAGCAACGTAGGAACGTCTGAGACCCAGTACTTC.

This chain connects TRBV6-4 to TRBJ2-5; D is unresolved. The DNA matches TRBJ2-7 better at its end, which makes the J call doubtful. The CDR3 totals 13 residues. The germline V gene encodes CDR1 MRHNA and CDR2 SNTAGT. The CDR3 loop is CASSDQHGHEQYF. DNA of the CDR3: TGTGCCAGCAGTGACCAGCACGGTCACGAGCAGTACTTC.

There are many counts of this clonotype. Here the CDR3 reads CASSEGLDRTQFF. CDR3 nucleotide sequence: TGTGCCAGCAGTGAAGGATTGGACAGGACGCAGTTCTTC. V and J are TRBV6-1 and TRBJ2-1; 7 bases are shared with TRBD1. The CDR3 spans 13 residues. From germline, CDR1 is MNHNS and CDR2 SASEGT. Trimming cost V 1 base and J 12 bases; bases outside gene matches: 6.

The gene calls are TRBV4-3 and TRBJ2-3, with TRBD2 matching 8 bases. With V trimmed by 0 bases and J by 0 bases, 5 bases remained unmatched. Germline loops: CDR1 LGHNA, CDR2 YSLEER. CDR3 length: 17 amino acids. CDR3 DNA: TGCGCCAGCAGCCAAGATCCCGGGGGGGCTAGCACAGATACGCAGTATTTT. Encoded protein: CASSQDPGGASTDTQYF.

CDR3 bases: TGTGCCAGCTCACCACGGACAGGTAAATCAAATGAGCAGTTCTTC. It is translated as CASSPRTGKSNEQFF. The chain employs TRBV18 and TRBJ2-1, with 7 nucleotides matching TRBD1. The CDR3 runs to 15 residues. Per the germline V gene, CDR1 is KGHSH and CDR2 is LQKENI. Losses at the gene ends were 1 base for V and 7 bases for J; bases not matched to a gene: 7.

The chain uses TRBV6-1 and TRBJ1-2; D unresolved. Looked up from germline, CDR1 is MNHNS and CDR2 is SASEGT. The V end lost 7 bases, the J end lost 0 bases, and 9 bases lay between the germline ends. The CDR3 sequence is 13 residues long. The chain's CDR3 is CASNQSPNYGYTF. Written as DNA, the CDR3 is TGTGCCAGCAATCAGTCACCTAACTATGGCTACACCTTC.

Points on this clonotype: A much more abundant neighbour one base away suggests this may be a read error. The rearrangement joins TRBV20-1 to TRBJ2-7; the D gene is possibly TRBD2 (6 bases). V was trimmed by 6 bases and J by 1 base, leaving 16 bases between them. The CDR3 consists of 14 residues. Germline-derived CDR1 and CDR2 are DFQATT and SNEGSKA (reference sequence). Here the CDR3 reads CSAIQWEVSYEQYF. CDR3 in DNA: TGCAGTGCAATACAGTGGGAGGTATCCTACGAGCAGTACTTC.

This clonotype was seen a few times. The V call is TRBV7-2, the J call TRBJ1-1; D is possibly TRBD1 (6 bases). Trimming took 6 bases from V and 12 from J, leaving 20 bases between them. Germline V lookup: CDR1 SGHTA, CDR2 FQGNSA. The CDR3 totals 13 residues. CDR3 protein: CASRTPQGTKTFF. CDR3 DNA sequence: TGTGCCAGCAGAACCCCACAGGGAACAAAAACTTTCTTT.

This clonotype was recorded a few times. The CDR3 spells CAWSMTGNTEAFF. The DNA of the CDR3 is TGTGCCTGGAGCATGACAGGGAACACTGAAGCTTTCTTT. The chain has TRBV30 and TRBJ1-1; tentatively, D is TRBD1 (6 bases). CDR3 size: 13 residues. The V end lost 3 bases, the J end lost 1 base, and 9 bases lay between the germline ends. Germline loops: CDR1 GTSNPN, CDR2 SVGIG (reference sequence). The full variable domain, rest sourced from reference TRBV30 and TRBJ1-1, is SQTIHQWPATLVQPVGSPLSLECTVEGTSNPNLYWYRQAAGRGLQLLFYSVGIGQISSEVPQNLSASRPQDRQFILSSKKLLLSDSGFYLCAWSMTGNTEAFFGQGTRLTVV.

The J gene is TRBJ2-5, the V gene TRBV7-2, with 10 bases matching TRBD2. The DNA end is a closer match to TRBJ2-7, so the J assignment may be wrong. Per germline, CDR1 SGHTA and CDR2 FQGNSA. The CDR3 extends over 16 amino acids. Written as DNA, the CDR3 is TGTGCCAGCAGCCAAGGCAGCGGGAGGGCCTTACCCGAGCAGTACTTC. Its translation is CASSQGSGRALPEQYF.

V usage is TRBV5-1 and J usage is TRBJ1-2; 7 bases fit TRBD1. This CDR3 has 14 residues. Germline lookup yields CDR1 SGHRS and CDR2 YFSETQ. The ends lost 0 bases at V and 7 bases at J; junction bases unmatched: 6. The CDR3 is CASSLDRGVSGYTF. The CDR3 region has the DNA TGCGCCAGCAGCTTGGACAGGGGAGTCTCTGGCTACACCTTC.

The chain carries TRBV20-1 and TRBJ2-5; 9 bases align to TRBD2. V lost 3 bases, J lost 11 bases, and 16 bases stayed unmatched. CDR3 length: 15 amino acids. The germline V gene has CDR1 DFQATT and CDR2 SNEGSKA (reference sequence). CDR3 sequence (DNA): TGCAGTGCTAGCGCTAGCGGGGTTCCGCTTAGGGAGCAGTACTTC. It is translated as CSASASGVPLREQYF.

The chain carries TRBV20-1 and TRBJ1-2; 7 positions match TRBD1. The ends lost 0 bases at V and 2 bases at J; junction bases unmatched: 6. The CDR3 runs to 15 residues. Germline CDR1 is DFQATT and CDR2 is SNEGSKA (reference sequence). CDR3 amino acids: CSARDPGQTNYGYTF. The DNA of the CDR3 is TGCAGTGCTAGAGACCCGGGACAGACAAACTATGGCTACACCTTC.

The genes are TRBV6-5 and TRBJ2-7, with D hard to call. Germline CDR1 reads MNHEY; CDR2 reads SVGAGI. Trimming pared 0 bases from V and 1 base from J, leaving 10 bases between. The CDR3 is made up of 15 amino acids. The CDR3, as DNA: TGTGCCAGCAGTTACTCGGGCCAGCTTTCCTACGAGCAGTACTTC. It codes for CASSYSGQLSYEQYF.

This clonotype was observed at least ten times. The chain couples TRBV29-1 to TRBJ2-1; 9 bases align to TRBD2. In germline, CDR1 is SQVTM, CDR2 ANQGSEA. The CDR3 runs to 13 residues. V lost 6 bases to trimming and J lost 9 bases; unmatched junction nucleotides: 9. CDR3 in amino acids: CSVATSGWGEQFF. The CDR3 region has the DNA TGCAGCGTGGCTACTAGCGGGTGGGGTGAGCAGTTCTTC.

The chain has TRBV29-1 and TRBJ2-3; 7 bases match TRBD1. Germline CDR1 reads SQVTM; CDR2 reads ANQGSEA. The J segment lost 0 bases and the V segment lost 6 bases, leaving 6 bases of the junction unmatched. The CDR3 runs to 14 residues. The CDR3 DNA follows: TGCAGCGTCACCGGGACAGCTAGCACAGATACGCAGTATTTT. This translates into CSVTGTASTDTQYF.